A single sample gave rise to the 23 T cell receptor beta chains below, sequenced in a study of blood T cell repertoires in COVID-19. TCRdb's copy holds only in-frame clones and misses some; the assay was immunoSEQ multiplex PCR. The sample shows roughly 83,000 clones, around 84% of them seen only once. Specimen: peripheral blood. These receptors came from an elderly man with active or convalescent COVID-19.

This rearrangement joins TRBV18 to TRBJ1-3, with D perhaps matching TRBD1 (5 bases). The CDR3 runs 14 residues. Looked up from germline, CDR1 is KGHSH and CDR2 is LQKENI. V lost 5 bases and J lost 0, with 8 bases in between. The CDR3 nucleotides are TGTGCCAGCTCAATCGACAGCTCTGGAAACACCATATATTTT. Its protein is CASSIDSSGNTIYF.

The CDR3 coding sequence is TGTGCCAGCAGGGATGGAGGGCCGAACAATGAGCAGTTCTTC. Encoded protein: CASRDGGPNNEQFF. The gene calls are TRBV6-6 and TRBJ2-1; D may be TRBD2 (6 bases). CDR1 is MNHNY and CDR2 is SVGAGI in the germline V gene (reference sequence). V dropped 6 bases and J dropped 5 bases, with 14 bases sitting between them. The CDR3 contains 14 residues.

This clone came up once. The chain uses TRBV10-2 and TRBJ2-2, with a weak D call TRBD2 (6 bases). The CDR3 contains 14 residues. Germline CDR1 reads WSHSY; CDR2 reads SAAADI. V lost 6 bases to trimming and J lost 6 bases, with 14 bases between them. The CDR3 spells CASRPTSSPGELFF. In DNA, the CDR3 is TGCGCCAGCAGGCCCACTAGCTCCCCCGGGGAGCTGTTTTTT.

This clone appeared a few times. The V and J genes are TRBV18 and TRBJ2-3; 9 nucleotides agree with TRBD1. V was pared by 4 bases and J by 0 bases, with 8 bases of the junction left unmatched. This CDR3 region has 17 residues. Germline CDR1 and CDR2: KGHSH and LQKENI. CDR3 DNA sequence: TGTGCCAGCTCACGAGAGTCCGGGACAGGGAGCACAGATACGCAGTATTTT. Translation: CASSRESGTGSTDTQYF. Variable domain in full (rest from reference TRBV18 and TRBJ2-3): NAGVMQNPRHLVRRRGQEARLRCSPMKGHSHVYWYRQLPEEGLKFMVYLQKENIIDESGMPKERFSAEFPKEGPSILRIQQVVRGDSAAYFCASSRESGTGSTDTQYFGPGTRLTVL.

This clone has only one observation. The chain combines TRBV7-2 with TRBJ2-1, with 11 positions matching TRBD2. CDR3 length: 16 amino acids. Looked up from germline, CDR1 is SGHTA and CDR2 is FQGNSA. With V trimmed by 4 bases and J by 4 bases, 6 bases remained unmatched. In nucleotides, the CDR3 is TGTGCCAGCAGCTCCCAGGGGACTAGCGGTTACAATGAGCAGTTCTTC. The encoded protein is CASSSQGTSGYNEQFF.

The chain is built from TRBV28 and TRBJ2-2; TRBD1 matches at 9 bases. The CDR3 has 16 residues. The junction had 12 bases not matched to a gene; V was cut back by 6 bases and J by 7 bases. Germline V CDR1 and CDR2: MDHEN, SYDVKM. This CDR3 is CASRRGQGTGNGELFF. CDR3 DNA sequence: TGTGCCAGCAGAAGGGGACAGGGTACCGGTAACGGGGAGCTGTTTTTT.

The chain employs TRBV28 and TRBJ1-2, with D unclear. The V gene lost 4 bases and the J gene lost 6 bases, with 12 bases spanning the gap. The CDR3 length is 13 residues. The germline gives CDR1 MDHEN, CDR2 SYDVKM. The CDR3 loop reads CASSSGTDHGYTF. The CDR3 nucleotides are TGTGCCAGCAGTTCTGGTACAGACCATGGCTACACCTTC.

The rearrangement uses TRBV15 and TRBJ1-2; D gene uncertain. This CDR3 has 13 residues. The germline gives CDR1 LNHNV, CDR2 YYDKDF (reference sequence). V gave up 4 bases and J gave up 1 base, with 7 bases separating them. The CDR3 is CATSKADNYGYTF. The CDR3 nucleotides read TGTGCCACCAGCAAGGCGGATAACTATGGCTACACCTTC.

This clone was recorded only once. Mismatch with germline at one junction end may stem from a read error. The CDR3 nucleotides read TGTGCTAGCAGCTTAGGGACAGGGGGCGGGGAGACCCAGTACTTC. Residues: CASSLGTGGGETQYF. V usage is TRBV7-7 and J usage is TRBJ2-5, with TRBD1 matching over 12 bases. The CDR3 has 15 residues. The germline gives CDR1 SSHAT, CDR2 FNYEAQ (reference sequence).

V is TRBV6-2 or TRBV6-3 and J is TRBJ1-2; 8 nucleotides line up with TRBD1. Trimming at V came to 5 bases and at J to 8 bases, leaving 7 bases not matched to a gene. The germline CDR1 and CDR2 sequences are MNHEY and SVGEGT. The length of the CDR3 is 13 residues. The CDR3 spells CASSTGQGLGYTF. As DNA, the CDR3 is TGTGCCAGCAGTACTGGACAGGGATTGGGCTACACCTTC.

V gene TRBV6-5 combines with J gene TRBJ1-2; 9 positions agree with TRBD1. CDR1 is MNHEY, CDR2 SVGAGI, per germline. V dropped 7 bases and J dropped 4; count of bases not matched to a gene: 4. The CDR3 loop spans 13 amino acids. DNA for the CDR3: TGTGCCAGCACTATGGACAGGGGCTATGGCTACACCTTC. Amino acids: CASTMDRGYGYTF.

The genes are TRBV5-1 and TRBJ2-1; D is perhaps TRBD2 (6 bases). Trimming removed 0 bases at V and 7 bases at J, with 11 bases between. Looked up from germline, CDR1 is SGHRS and CDR2 is YFSETQ. CDR3 length: 14 amino acids. CDR3: CASSLARGTNEQFF. Written as DNA, the CDR3 is TGCGCCAGCAGCTTGGCTCGGGGGACGAATGAGCAGTTCTTC.

The chain has TRBV10-2 and TRBJ2-3; 8 positions agree with TRBD1. V was pared by 5 bases and J by 5 bases, with 6 bases of the junction left unmatched. The CDR3 loop spans 14 amino acids. Germline-derived CDR1 and CDR2 are WSHSY and SAAADI. The CDR3 reads CASSTRTGIDTQYF. The CDR3 coding sequence is TGCGCCAGCAGTACAAGGACAGGGATAGATACGCAGTATTTT.

J is TRBJ2-1 and V is TRBV6-1; the match to TRBD2 covers 10 bases. V dropped 3 bases and J dropped 13; count of bases not matched to a gene: 6. CDR1 is MNHNS and CDR2 is SASEGT in the germline V gene. The CDR3 is made up of 13 amino acids. In DNA, the CDR3 is TGTGCCAGCAGTGAGGGACTAGCGCGCACCCAGTTCTTC. Protein product: CASSEGLARTQFF.

CDR3 sequence reads: CASSRSGRNTDTQYF. CDR3 nucleotide sequence: TGTGCCAGCAGCCGGAGCGGGAGAAACACAGATACGCAGTATTTT. The genes are TRBV7-3 and TRBJ2-3; 8 bases map to TRBD2. The junction had 6 bases not matched to a gene; V was cut back by 5 bases and J by 2 bases. The CDR3 is 15 amino acids. CDR1 and CDR2 (germline): SGHTA, FQGTGA.

The chain employs TRBV30 and TRBJ1-2, with unresolved D. The germline V and J ends were trimmed by 3 bases and 7 bases, with 15 bases remaining between them. Germline loops: CDR1 GTSNPN, CDR2 SVGIG (reference sequence). The CDR3 totals 13 residues. CDR3: CAWRPGSTGGYTF. The CDR3 DNA sequence: TGTGCCTGGAGACCGGGAAGTACTGGTGGCTACACCTTC.

This chain connects TRBV19 to TRBJ1-4; D possibly corresponds to TRBD1 (6 bases). Germline V gene data show CDR1 as LNHDA and CDR2 as SQIVND (reference sequence). CDR3 length equals 15 residues. Between the trimmed V and J ends, which lost 7 bases and 0 bases, there was a span of 12 bases. CDR3 DNA sequence: TGTGCCAGTACCCCGTCAGGGGCAACTAATGAAAAACTGTTTTTT. It yields the protein CASTPSGATNEKLFF.

The chain employs TRBV11-3 and TRBJ1-1; possibly TRBD1 for D (5 bases). This CDR3 spans 13 amino acids. The V gene's germline CDR1 is SGHNT and CDR2 YENEEA. Deletions cut 3 bases from V and 1 base from J, with 6 bases between. In DNA form, the CDR3 reads TGTGCCAGCAGCTTCGGACAGAACACTGAAGCTTTCTTT. Residues: CASSFGQNTEAFF.

The V gene is TRBV6-5, the J gene TRBJ1-1; a weak D match, TRBD1 (6 bases). Germline CDR1 is MNHEY and CDR2 is SVGAGI. This CDR3 is 13 amino acids long. V lost 6 bases, J lost 3 bases, and 11 bases lay in between. The CDR3 nucleotides are TGTGCCAGCAGGGACAGATGGGACACTGAAGCTTTCTTT. As protein: CASRDRWDTEAFF.

This clone came up a few times. This rearrangement joins TRBV6-5 to TRBJ1-5; no firm D call. The ends were cut back, 7 bases at V and 1 base at J, with 14 bases in the middle. Germline CDR1 reads MNHEY; CDR2 reads SVGAGI. This CDR3 spans 15 amino acids. The DNA for the CDR3 is TGTGCCAGCACCTCCCTTGGAGAAAGCAATCAGCCCCAGCATTTT. Its translation: CASTSLGESNQPQHF.

The V gene is TRBV4-1, the J gene TRBJ2-4, with D possibly TRBD2 on 6 matching bases. Trimming took 4 bases from V and 1 from J, leaving 20 bases between them. The length of the CDR3 is 18 residues. Per the germline V gene, CDR1 is MGHRA and CDR2 is YSYEKL. The CDR3 region has the DNA TGCGCCAGCAGCCCCGAAGGAATAGCGGAGGGCGCCAAAAACATTCAGTACTTC. This translates into CASSPEGIAEGAKNIQYF.

The genes are TRBV4-2 and TRBJ1-2; 9 bases are a match to TRBD1. This CDR3 has 17 amino acids. Trimming cost V 4 bases and J 5 bases; bases outside gene matches: 14. Germline-derived CDR1 and CDR2 are LGHNA and YNFKEQ. CDR3 nucleotide sequence: TGTGCCAGCAGCCTCGTGACAGGGGGACCGCTGGGGTATGGCTACACCTTC. It yields the protein CASSLVTGGPLGYGYTF.

The rearrangement joins TRBV11-3 to TRBJ2-3, with TRBD2 as a possible D gene (6 bases). The CDR3 loop spans 13 amino acids. CDR1 is SGHNT, CDR2 YENEEA, per germline. V lost 6 bases and J lost 7, with 14 bases in between. Here the CDR3 reads CASSAGSPNTQYF. In nucleotides, the CDR3 is TGTGCCAGCAGTGCCGGGAGCCCCAATACGCAGTATTTT.